This T cell receptor (beta chain) originates from a study of blood T cell repertoires in COVID-19. Some clones are missing from TCRdb's copy, which holds only in-frame ones; the method was immunoSEQ multiplex PCR. The sample includes 110,000 or so clones, roughly 80% of them seen just once. V was clipped by 3 bases and J by 1 base, with 13 bases between them. The CDR3 spans 15 residues. Germline CDR1 reads SGHRS; CDR2 reads YFSETQ. The receptor's source is a man aged 65 to 85 with acute or convalescent COVID-19. The source material was peripheral blood. The chain couples TRBV5-1 to TRBJ1-1; possibly TRBD1 for D (5 bases). The CDR3 is CASSYSGGENTEAFF. The CDR3 DNA follows: TGCGCCAGCAGCTACAGTGGGGGGGAGAACACTGAAGCTTTCTTT.